Detailed here is one T cell receptor beta chain. This sample is drawn from a study of blood T cell repertoires in COVID-19. In the study overall: Samples representing acute and convalescent COVID-19 were sourced from the United States, Italy and Spain.

The CDR3 extends over 15 amino acids. Per the germline V gene, CDR1 is GTSNPN and CDR2 is SVGIG (reference sequence). J gave up 7 bases and V 2 bases, and 8 bases lay outside the gene matches. In the original analysis: From reference gene primer amplification, estimates of nucleated cell counts were derived. Sequenced by immunoSEQ multiplex PCR; TCRdb stores in-frame clones only, minus some. The V and J calls and clone size were taken over from that table, and D and trimming were inferred from the DNA. The sample has 250,000 to 300,000 clones; less than 85% are singletons. The sequence came from a man in his 60s who had recovered from COVID-19. Sample: peripheral blood. The chain combines TRBV30 with TRBJ2-3; 11 nucleotides agree with TRBD2. DNA of the CDR3: TGTGCCTGGAGTTACTTAGCGGGAGGGCCTTATACGCAGTATTTT. It yields the protein CAWSYLAGGPYTQYF.